The rows below give T cell receptor beta chains drawn from one sample of a study of cytomegalovirus exposure and HLA in healthy donors. Repertoires were generated with immunoSEQ multiplex PCR, while TCRdb's copy carries only in-frame clones and drops some. The sample records about 150,000 clones, around three quarters being singletons. Sequences were obtained from PBMCs. These receptor sequences come from a woman aged 60-70 years in good health and CMV-seropositive. Both conserved end residues are trimmed from each CDR3.

v_gene: TRBV6-5
j_gene: TRBJ2-5
CDR3aa: ASSYSVRRGRETQY

v_gene: TRBV9
j_gene: TRBJ1-1
CDR3aa: ASSTGPNTEAF

v_gene: TRBV2
j_gene: TRBJ1-5
CDR3aa: ASSRDRAGNQPQH

v_gene: TRBV4-1
j_gene: TRBJ2-7
CDR3aa: ASSQVVRLAGEQY

v_gene: TRBV7-9
j_gene: TRBJ1-5
CDR3aa: ASSFDGPREPQH

v_gene: TRBV19
j_gene: TRBJ1-5
CDR3aa: ASRRGRRTGDNQPQH

v_gene: TRBV9
j_gene: TRBJ2-7
CDR3aa: ASSPHWRVSYEQY

v_gene: TRBV30
j_gene: TRBJ2-7
CDR3aa: AWADGDYEQY

v_gene: TRBV4-1
j_gene: TRBJ2-7
CDR3aa: ASSRPGQIYEQY

v_gene: TRBV11-3
j_gene: TRBJ2-7
CDR3aa: ASSLGTGPTYEQY

v_gene: TRBV7-6
j_gene: TRBJ2-7
CDR3aa: ASASGSGLAGSSGDEQY

v_gene: TRBV20-1
j_gene: TRBJ2-5
CDR3aa: SASHFGAQY

v_gene: TRBV27
j_gene: TRBJ2-7
CDR3aa: ASAPATGLLAEQY

v_gene: TRBV29-1
j_gene: TRBJ2-7
CDR3aa: SVEGEQGTYEQY

v_gene: TRBV7-9
j_gene: TRBJ2-5
CDR3aa: ASSLAGGIQETQY

v_gene: TRBV19
j_gene: TRBJ1-1
CDR3aa: ASRSGGGGTEAF

v_gene: TRBV7-6
j_gene: TRBJ1-5
CDR3aa: ASSLNEGPQH

v_gene: TRBV7-9
j_gene: TRBJ2-7
CDR3aa: ASSHPGQELNYIYEQY

v_gene: TRBV2
j_gene: TRBJ1-5
CDR3aa: ASSEKTGYNQPQH

v_gene: TRBV5-4
j_gene: TRBJ2-7
CDR3aa: ASSSSSYEQY

v_gene: TRBV7-9
j_gene: TRBJ2-1
CDR3aa: ASSPDPANEQF

v_gene: TRBV2
j_gene: TRBJ2-5
CDR3aa: ASRGRRETQY

v_gene: TRBV5-1
j_gene: TRBJ1-2
CDR3aa: ASSEGGSNYGYT

v_gene: TRBV15
j_gene: TRBJ2-7
CDR3aa: ATSRDPYYEQY

v_gene: TRBV7-9
j_gene: TRBJ2-3
CDR3aa: ASSVRTDTDTQY

v_gene: TRBV6-6
j_gene: -
CDR3aa: ASSYLTGYEQY

v_gene: TRBV2
j_gene: TRBJ1-4
CDR3aa: ASSVNDRRNEKLF

v_gene: TRBV5-6
j_gene: TRBJ2-6
CDR3aa: ASTHWTSYSGANVLT

v_gene: TRBV7-9
j_gene: TRBJ1-1
CDR3aa: ASSLGTVNEAF

v_gene: TRBV12-1
j_gene: TRBJ1-5
CDR3aa: ASSFQGPGNQPQH

v_gene: TRBV7-6
j_gene: TRBJ2-1
CDR3aa: ASSLEGQGNGEQF

v_gene: TRBV19
j_gene: TRBJ1-1
CDR3aa: ASIRPGGNTEAF

v_gene: TRBV10-1
j_gene: TRBJ2-3
CDR3aa: ASSPSGLGADTQY

v_gene: TRBV2
j_gene: TRBJ2-7
CDR3aa: ASSPRTSGSYEQY

v_gene: TRBV7-9
j_gene: TRBJ1-5
CDR3aa: ASSHGQGGTQH

v_gene: TRBV6-5
j_gene: TRBJ1-5
CDR3aa: ASSLGQWNQPQH

v_gene: TRBV6-4
j_gene: TRBJ1-5
CDR3aa: ASSVEQGNNQPQH

v_gene: TRBV7-9
j_gene: TRBJ2-3
CDR3aa: ASSLEGRGTDTQY

v_gene: TRBV29-1
j_gene: TRBJ2-1
CDR3aa: SVFQLANNEQF

v_gene: TRBV5-1
j_gene: TRBJ1-4
CDR3aa: ASSLAGDRNEKLF

v_gene: TRBV7-9
j_gene: TRBJ2-2
CDR3aa: ASSLMGVTGELF